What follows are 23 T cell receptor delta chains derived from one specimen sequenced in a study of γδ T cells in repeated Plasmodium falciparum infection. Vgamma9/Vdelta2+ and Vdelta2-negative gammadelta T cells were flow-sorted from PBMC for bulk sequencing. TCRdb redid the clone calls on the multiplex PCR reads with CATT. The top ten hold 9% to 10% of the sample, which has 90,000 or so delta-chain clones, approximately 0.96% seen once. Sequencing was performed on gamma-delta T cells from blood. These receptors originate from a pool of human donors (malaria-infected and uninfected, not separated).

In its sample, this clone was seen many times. CDR3: CALGGLPVRDTDKLIF. The CDR3 coding sequence is TGTGCTCTTGGGGGGCTTCCGGTACGTGACACCGATAAACTCATCTTT. V and J are TRDV1 and TRDJ1; possible D gene TRDD2, 5 bases. V lost 4 bases, J lost 0 bases, and 15 bases lay in between. Germline loops: CDR1 TSWWSYY, CDR2 QGS. This CDR3 is 16 amino acids long.

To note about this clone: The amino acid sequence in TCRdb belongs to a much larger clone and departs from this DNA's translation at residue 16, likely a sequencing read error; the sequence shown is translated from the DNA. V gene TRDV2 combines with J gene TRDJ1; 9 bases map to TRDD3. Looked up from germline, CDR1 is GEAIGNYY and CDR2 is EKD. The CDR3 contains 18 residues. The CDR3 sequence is CACDTRGIPTYHTDKPIF. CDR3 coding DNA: TGTGCCTGTGACACCCGGGGGATACCCACCTACCACACCGATAAACCCATCTTT.

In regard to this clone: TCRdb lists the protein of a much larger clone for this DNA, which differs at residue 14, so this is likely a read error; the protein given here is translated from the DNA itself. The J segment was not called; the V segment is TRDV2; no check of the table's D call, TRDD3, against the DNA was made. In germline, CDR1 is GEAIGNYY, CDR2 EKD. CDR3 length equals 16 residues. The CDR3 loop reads CACDSLLLGGYDKPIF. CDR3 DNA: TGTGCCTGTGACAGCCTCCTACTGGGGGGGTACGATAAACCCATCTTT.

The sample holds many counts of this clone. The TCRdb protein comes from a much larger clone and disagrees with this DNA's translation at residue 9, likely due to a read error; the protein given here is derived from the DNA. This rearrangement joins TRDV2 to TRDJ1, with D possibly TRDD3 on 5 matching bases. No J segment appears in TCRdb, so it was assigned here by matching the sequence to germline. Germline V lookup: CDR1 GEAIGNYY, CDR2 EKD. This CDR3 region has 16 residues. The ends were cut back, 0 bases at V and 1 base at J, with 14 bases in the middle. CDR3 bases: TGTGCCTGTGACACCGAGGAAGAAGGGGGCACCGATAAACTCATCTTT. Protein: CACDTEEEGGTDKLIF.

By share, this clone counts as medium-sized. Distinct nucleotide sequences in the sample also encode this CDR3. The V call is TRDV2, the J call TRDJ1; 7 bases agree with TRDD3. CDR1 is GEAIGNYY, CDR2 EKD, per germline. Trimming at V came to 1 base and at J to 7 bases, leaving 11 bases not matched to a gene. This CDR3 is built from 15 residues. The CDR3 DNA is TGTGCCTGTGACACGAAGGGGGATCCTGGCGGTAAACTCATCTTT. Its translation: CACDTKGDPGGKLIF.

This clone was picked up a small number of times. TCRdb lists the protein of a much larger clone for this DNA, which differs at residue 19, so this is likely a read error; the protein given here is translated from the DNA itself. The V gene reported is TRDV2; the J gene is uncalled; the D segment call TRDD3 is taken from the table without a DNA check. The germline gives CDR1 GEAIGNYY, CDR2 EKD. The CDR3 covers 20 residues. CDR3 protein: CACDRIPTGDSEHVRNKLTF. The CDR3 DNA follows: TGTGCCTGTGATAGAATTCCTACGGGGGATTCCGAACATGTGAGGAATAAACTCACCTTT.

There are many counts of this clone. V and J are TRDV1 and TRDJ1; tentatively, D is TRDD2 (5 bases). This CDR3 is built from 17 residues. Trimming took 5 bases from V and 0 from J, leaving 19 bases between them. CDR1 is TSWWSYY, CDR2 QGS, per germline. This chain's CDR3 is CALGNGGRLRYTDKLIF. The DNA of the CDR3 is TGTGCTCTTGGGAACGGAGGTCGCCTTCGGTACACCGATAAACTCATCTTT.

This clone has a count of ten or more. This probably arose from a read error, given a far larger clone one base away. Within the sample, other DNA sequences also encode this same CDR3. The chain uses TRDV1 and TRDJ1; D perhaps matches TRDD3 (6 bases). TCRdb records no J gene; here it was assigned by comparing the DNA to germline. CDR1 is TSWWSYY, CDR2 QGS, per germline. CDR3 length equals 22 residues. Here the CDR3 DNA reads TGTGCCCTTGGGGATGCTCTTCCCGCGAAAAATCGGTACCCCCAGTACACCGATAAACTCATCTTT. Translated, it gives CALGDALPAKNRYPQYTDKLIF.

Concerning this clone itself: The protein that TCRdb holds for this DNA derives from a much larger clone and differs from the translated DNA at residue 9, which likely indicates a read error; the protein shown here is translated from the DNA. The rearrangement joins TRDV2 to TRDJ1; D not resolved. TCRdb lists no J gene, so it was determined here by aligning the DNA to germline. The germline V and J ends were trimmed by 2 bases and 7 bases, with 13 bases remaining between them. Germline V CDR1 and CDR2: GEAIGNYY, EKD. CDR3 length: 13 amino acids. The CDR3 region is CACDSVGVGKLIF. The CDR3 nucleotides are TGTGCCTGTGACAGTGTAGGAGTCGGTAAACTCATCTTT.

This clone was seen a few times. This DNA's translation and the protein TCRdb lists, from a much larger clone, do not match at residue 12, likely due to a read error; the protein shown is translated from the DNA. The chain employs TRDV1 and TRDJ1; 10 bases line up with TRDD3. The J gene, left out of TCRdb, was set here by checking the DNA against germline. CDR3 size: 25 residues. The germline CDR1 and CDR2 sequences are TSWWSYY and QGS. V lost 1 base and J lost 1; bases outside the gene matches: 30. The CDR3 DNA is TGTGCTCTTGGGGAACAAATGGGAGTGAACTACCCACTGGGGGATCACGACGGGGGCACCGATAAACTCATCTTT. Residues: CALGEQMGVNYPLGDHDGGTDKLIF.

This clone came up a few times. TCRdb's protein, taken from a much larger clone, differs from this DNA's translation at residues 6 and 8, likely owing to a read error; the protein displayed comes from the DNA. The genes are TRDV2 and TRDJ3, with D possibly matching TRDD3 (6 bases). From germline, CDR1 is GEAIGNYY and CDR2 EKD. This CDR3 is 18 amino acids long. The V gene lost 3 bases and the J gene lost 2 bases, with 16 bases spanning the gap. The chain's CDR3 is CACDSHWRIPWDTRQMFF. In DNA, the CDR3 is TGTGCCTGTGACTCGCACTGGAGGATACCCTGGGACACCCGACAGATGTTTTTC.

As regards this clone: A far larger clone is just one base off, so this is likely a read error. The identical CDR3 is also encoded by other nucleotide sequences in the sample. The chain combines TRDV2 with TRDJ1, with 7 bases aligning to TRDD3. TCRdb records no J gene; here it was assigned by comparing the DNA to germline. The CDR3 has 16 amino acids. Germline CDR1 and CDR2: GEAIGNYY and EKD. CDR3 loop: CASEKLGVRYTDKLIF. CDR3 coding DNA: TGTGCCTCCGAGAAGCTGGGGGTCCGATACACCGACAAACTCATCTTT.

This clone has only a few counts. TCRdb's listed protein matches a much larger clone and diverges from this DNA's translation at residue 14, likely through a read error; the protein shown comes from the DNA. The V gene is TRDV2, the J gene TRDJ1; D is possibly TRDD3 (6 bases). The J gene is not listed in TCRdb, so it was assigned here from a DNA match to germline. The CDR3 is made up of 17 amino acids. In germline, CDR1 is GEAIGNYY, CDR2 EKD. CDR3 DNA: TGTGCCTGTGACACCGGAGGGGTTCCCGGGATATCCGATAGACTCATCTTT. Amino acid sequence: CACDTGGVPGISDRLIF.

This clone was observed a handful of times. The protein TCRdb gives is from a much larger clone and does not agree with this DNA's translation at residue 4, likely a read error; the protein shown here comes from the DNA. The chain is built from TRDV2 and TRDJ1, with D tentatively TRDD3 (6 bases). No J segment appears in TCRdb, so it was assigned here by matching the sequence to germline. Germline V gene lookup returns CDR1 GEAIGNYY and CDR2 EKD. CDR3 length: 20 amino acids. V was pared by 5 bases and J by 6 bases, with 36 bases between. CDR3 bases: TGTGCCTGTGGCTACCTCCAAGCTGAATCTCCTGGGGATCTCAGGCATAAACTCATCTTT. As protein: CACGYLQAESPGDLRHKLIF.

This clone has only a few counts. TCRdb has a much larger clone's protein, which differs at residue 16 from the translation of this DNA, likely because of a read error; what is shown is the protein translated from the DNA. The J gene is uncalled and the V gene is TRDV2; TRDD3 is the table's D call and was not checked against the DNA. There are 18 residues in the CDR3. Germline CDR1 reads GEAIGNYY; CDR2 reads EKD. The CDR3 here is CACDTVSGYAGYTDKPIF. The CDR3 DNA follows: TGTGCCTGTGACACCGTCTCGGGATACGCGGGGTACACCGATAAACCCATCTTT.

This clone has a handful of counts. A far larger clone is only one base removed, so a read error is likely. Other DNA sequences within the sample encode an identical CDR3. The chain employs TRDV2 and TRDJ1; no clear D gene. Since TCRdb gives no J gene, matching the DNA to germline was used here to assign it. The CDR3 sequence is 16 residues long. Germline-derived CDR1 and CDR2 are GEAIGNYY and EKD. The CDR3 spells CACDGVTRSNTDKLIF. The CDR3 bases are TGCGCCTGTGACGGGGTGACCCGATCCAACACCGATAAACTCATCTTT.

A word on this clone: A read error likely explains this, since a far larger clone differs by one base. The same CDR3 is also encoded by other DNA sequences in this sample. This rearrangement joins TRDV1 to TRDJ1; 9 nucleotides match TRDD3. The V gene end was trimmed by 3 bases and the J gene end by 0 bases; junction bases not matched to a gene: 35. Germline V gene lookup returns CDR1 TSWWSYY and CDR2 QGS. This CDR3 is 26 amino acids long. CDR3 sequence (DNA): TGTGCTCTTGGGGACACTCTCTTTGGAGCTACAGGGCCCGATTACTGGGGGAGAGGGTACACCGATAAACTCATCTTT. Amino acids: CALGDTLFGATGPDYWGRGYTDKLIF.

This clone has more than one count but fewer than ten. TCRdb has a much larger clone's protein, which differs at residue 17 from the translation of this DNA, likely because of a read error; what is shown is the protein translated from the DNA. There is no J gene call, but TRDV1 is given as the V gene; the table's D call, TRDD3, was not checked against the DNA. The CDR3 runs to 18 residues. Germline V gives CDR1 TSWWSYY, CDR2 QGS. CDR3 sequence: CALGERPYWGKSTDKLTF. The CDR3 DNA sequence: TGTGCTCTTGGGGAAAGGCCCTACTGGGGGAAGTCCACCGATAAACTCACCTTT.

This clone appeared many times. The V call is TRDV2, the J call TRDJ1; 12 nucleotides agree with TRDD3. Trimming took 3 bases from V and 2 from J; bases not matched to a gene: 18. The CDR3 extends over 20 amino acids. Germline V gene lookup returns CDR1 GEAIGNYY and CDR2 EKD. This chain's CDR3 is CACDGLPSAGGYVGTDKLIF. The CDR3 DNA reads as TGTGCCTGTGACGGTCTTCCTAGTGCTGGGGGATACGTGGGGACCGATAAACTCATCTTT.

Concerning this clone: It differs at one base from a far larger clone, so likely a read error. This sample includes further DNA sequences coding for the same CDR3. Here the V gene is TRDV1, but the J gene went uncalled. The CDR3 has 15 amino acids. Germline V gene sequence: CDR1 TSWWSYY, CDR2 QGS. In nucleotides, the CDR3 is TGTGCTCTTGGGGCCCCTTCGTACACGATAATAAAGCTCATCTTT. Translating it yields CALGAPSYTIIKLIF.

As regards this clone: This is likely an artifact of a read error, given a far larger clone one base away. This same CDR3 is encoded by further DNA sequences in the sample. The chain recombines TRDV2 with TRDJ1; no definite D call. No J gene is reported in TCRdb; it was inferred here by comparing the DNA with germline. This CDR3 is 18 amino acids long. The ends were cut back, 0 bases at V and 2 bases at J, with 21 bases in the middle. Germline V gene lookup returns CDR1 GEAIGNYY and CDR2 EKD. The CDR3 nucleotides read TGTGCCTGTGACACCCTCGTTCCCTCGGTTGCACTGACCGATAAACTCATCTTT. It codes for CACDTLVPSVALTDKLIF.

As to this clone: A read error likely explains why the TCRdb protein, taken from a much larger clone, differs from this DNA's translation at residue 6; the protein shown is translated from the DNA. The CDR3 DNA is TGTGCTCTTGGGGATTCCGAATCTCCTTACTGGGGGATGTTTGATAAACTCATCTTT. Its translation is CALGDSESPYWGMFDKLIF. The chain carries TRDV1 and TRDJ1; TRDD3 agrees at 10 bases. Germline V lookup: CDR1 TSWWSYY, CDR2 QGS. There are 19 residues in the CDR3. The V gene end was trimmed by 3 bases and the J gene end by 5 bases; junction bases not matched to a gene: 18.

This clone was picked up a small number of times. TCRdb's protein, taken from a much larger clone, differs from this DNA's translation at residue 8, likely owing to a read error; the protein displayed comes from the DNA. The CDR3 spells CALGERLPPRGYTDKLIF. For the CDR3, the DNA is TGTGCTCTTGGGGAAAGGCTACCTCCTAGGGGGTACACCGATAAACTCATCTTT. The genes are TRDV1 and TRDJ1; perhaps D is TRDD2 or TRDD3 (5 bases each). The J gene was not available in TCRdb and was assigned here by matching the DNA to germline segments. The V end lost 2 bases, the J end lost 0 bases, and 19 bases lay between the germline ends. CDR3 length: 18 residues. Germline V gene sequence: CDR1 TSWWSYY, CDR2 QGS.